Given below is one T cell receptor beta chain in context. The assay was immunoSEQ multiplex PCR, and TCRdb's table has in-frame clones only and misses some. The table includes some 60,000 clones, roughly 85% detected once. The entry originates in a study of blood T cell repertoires in COVID-19. The sequence came from a human donor in a cohort sampled during active COVID-19. Sequencing was carried out using peripheral blood.

CDR3 loop: CASSFQEGTEAFF. CDR3 DNA: TGTGCCAGCAGTTTTCAGGAGGGCACTGAAGCTTTCTTT. This chain uses TRBV5-4 with TRBJ1-1; D gene ambiguous. The CDR3 contains 13 residues. Germline V gives CDR1 SGHNT, CDR2 YYREEE (reference sequence). V lost 5 bases and J lost 4, with 12 bases in between. Variable domain in full (rest from reference TRBV5-4 and TRBJ1-1): ETGVTQSPTHLIKTRGQQVTLRCSSQSGHNTVSWYQQALGQGPQFIFQYYREEENGRGNFPPRFSGLQFPNYSSELNVNALELDDSALYLCASSFQEGTEAFFGQGTRLTVV.